The next 18 T cell receptor beta chains were all read from a single sample in a study of OX40 agonist ivuxolimab in advanced cancers. Libraries were prepared by immunoSEQ multiplex PCR; TCRdb keeps only in-frame clonotypes and omits some of them. Of around 63,000 clones detected, over 75% appear once; the ten largest clones hold roughly 5%. Specimen: CD4+ or CD8+ T cells sorted from blood, collected in a trial of the OX40 agonist ivuxolimab. The receptors shown here come from an adult with an advanced solid tumor such as melanoma, head and neck, liver or kidney cancer.

This chain uses TRBV10-3 with TRBJ2-7, with a weak D call TRBD2 (6 bases). The V end lost 10 bases, the J end lost 1 base, and 20 bases lay between the germline ends. The CDR3 sequence is 15 residues long. The V gene's germline CDR1 is ENHRY and CDR2 SYGVKD. CDR3 bases: TGTGCCAGCGGAGAGCTCCCTGGGGGGTCCTACGAGCAGTACTTC. The encoded protein is CASGELPGGSYEQYF.

This chain joins TRBV30 and TRBJ1-1; D gene uncertain. There are 13 residues in the CDR3. V was cut by 0 bases and J by 6 bases, with 11 bases left in between. Germline lookup yields CDR1 GTSNPN and CDR2 SVGIG (reference sequence). The CDR3 loop is CAWSVFWQAEAFF. For the CDR3, the DNA is TGTGCCTGGAGTGTATTCTGGCAGGCTGAAGCTTTCTTT.

Comment on this clone: One end of the junction varies from germline; a read error may be responsible. The genes are TRBV11-2 and TRBJ1-2; the match to TRBD1 covers 10 bases. CDR1 is SGHAT, CDR2 FQNNGV, per germline. This CDR3 contains 17 residues. The CDR3 loop is CASSLDPGQGTNYGHTF. CDR3 sequence (DNA): TGTGCCAGCAGCTTAGATCCGGGACAGGGGACTAACTATGGCCACACCTTC.

This clone was detected once. The chain recombines TRBV19 with TRBJ2-1; TRBD1 or TRBD2 may be the D gene (5 bases each). Trimming cost V 1 base and J 7 bases, with 11 bases left between them. Germline lookup yields CDR1 LNHDA and CDR2 SQIVND (reference sequence). The CDR3 contains 14 residues. For the CDR3, the DNA is TGTGCCAGTAGTATAGCCGGGACCTTGAATGAGCAGTTCTTC. This sequence encodes CASSIAGTLNEQFF.

Here the CDR3 reads CASRGDGYGQYV. The CDR3, as DNA: TGTGCCAGCAGGGGGGACGGTTACGGACAGTACGTC. The rearrangement uses TRBV6-1 and TRBJ2-7; possibly TRBD1 or TRBD2 for D (5 bases each). Germline V gene lookup returns CDR1 MNHNS and CDR2 SASEGT. Trimming shortened V by 6 bases and J by 10 bases, and 16 bases separated the two germline ends. This CDR3 region has 12 residues.

The chain links TRBV9 to TRBJ2-1, with D possibly called TRBD1 or TRBD2 (6 bases each). There are 13 residues in the CDR3. Per germline, CDR1 SGDLS and CDR2 YYNGEE. V was cut by 4 bases and J by 6 bases, with 11 bases left in between. CDR3 sequence: CASSRGDGNEQFF. The CDR3 DNA follows: TGTGCCAGCAGCAGGGGGGACGGCAATGAGCAGTTCTTC.

This clone was counted at least ten times. CDR3 coding DNA: TGTGCCAGCAGCCAAGATCGGCGCGCCGAGCAGTACTTC. Protein product: CASSQDRRAEQYF. This chain joins TRBV4-2 and TRBJ2-7; D is ambiguous. CDR1 LGHNA and CDR2 YNFKEQ come from the germline V gene. CDR3 length: 13 residues. V lost 0 bases, J lost 6 bases, and 9 bases lay in between.

The genes are TRBV11-2 and TRBJ2-6; D unclear. The CDR3 is made up of 16 amino acids. V was trimmed by 1 base and J by 4 bases, leaving 11 bases between them. CDR1 SGHAT and CDR2 FQNNGV come from the germline V gene. The CDR3: CASSLVVVAGANVLTF. The CDR3 DNA is TGTGCCAGCAGCTTAGTCGTGGTAGCCGGGGCCAACGTCCTGACTTTC.

There are many counts of this clone. The rearrangement uses TRBV28 and TRBJ1-2; 10 nucleotides line up with TRBD1. V was clipped by 5 bases and J by 5 bases; unmatched bases: 8. Germline CDR1 MDHEN, CDR2 SYDVKM. CDR3 length: 15 amino acids. The CDR3 DNA reads TGTGCCAGCAGTACGACCGGGACAGGGGATTATGGCTACACCTTC. Translating gives CASSTTGTGDYGYTF.

In its sample, this clone was seen a few times. The chain is built from TRBV27 and TRBJ2-1, with D hard to call. The V and J ends lost 8 bases and 7 bases respectively, with 15 bases between them. Germline-derived CDR1 and CDR2 are MNHEY and SMNVEV (reference sequence). The CDR3 is made up of 13 amino acids. Written as DNA, the CDR3 is TGTGCCAGCTGGACCCAGGCAGTGAATGAGCAGTTCTTC. Encoded protein: CASWTQAVNEQFF.

The J gene is TRBJ2-3, the V gene TRBV18; D unresolved. The CDR3 has 11 residues. Trimming removed 4 bases from V and 1 base from J, with 0 bases in between. Germline V gene lookup returns CDR1 KGHSH and CDR2 LQKENI. CDR3 nucleotides: TGTGCCAGCTCACGCACAGATACGCAGTATTTT. Residues: CASSRTDTQYF. The variable domain in full, with the rest retrieved from reference TRBV18 and TRBJ2-3, is NAGVMQNPRHLVRRRGQEARLRCSPMKGHSHVYWYRQLPEEGLKFMVYLQKENIIDESGMPKERFSAEFPKEGPSILRIQQVVRGDSAAYFCASSRTDTQYFGPGTRLTVL.

This sequence joins TRBV9 and TRBJ2-3; no reliable D call. This CDR3 has 12 amino acids. The germline V gene has CDR1 SGDLS and CDR2 YYNGEE. V lost 4 bases and J 3 bases, leaving 6 bases between the germline ends. CDR3 in amino acids: CASSSGTDTQYF. The CDR3 nucleotides read TGTGCCAGCAGCTCAGGAACAGATACGCAGTATTTT.

The gene calls are TRBV10-2 and TRBJ1-6; D is uncertain. The CDR3 has 14 residues. Germline V lookup: CDR1 WSHSY, CDR2 SAAADI. V was trimmed by 0 bases and J by 10 bases, leaving 10 bases between them. CDR3 loop: CASSESTLLSPLHF. The DNA of the CDR3 is TGCGCCAGCAGTGAGTCGACCCTACTCTCACCCCTCCACTTT.

J is TRBJ2-2 and V is TRBV2, with no clear D. The CDR3 totals 15 residues. V gave up 0 bases and J gave up 4 bases, with 9 bases separating them. Germline V gene sequence: CDR1 SNHLY, CDR2 FYNNEI. The DNA of the CDR3 is TGTGCCAGCAGTGAAGCAAGCCCCGGCACCGGGGAGCTGTTTTTT. Translated, it gives CASSEASPGTGELFF.

This clone has only one observation. Mismatch with germline at one junction end may stem from a read error. This sequence joins TRBV7-9 and TRBJ2-5; TRBD2 agrees at 7 bases. Per the germline V gene, CDR1 is SEHNR and CDR2 is FQNEAQ (reference sequence). CDR3 size: 16 residues. CDR3 region: CASSQDRGRGGETQYF. The CDR3 DNA sequence: TGCGCCAGCAGCCAAGATCGAGGGAGGGGTGGGGAGACCCAGTACTTC. Full variable domain (remainder filled in from reference TRBV7-9 and TRBJ2-5): DTGVSQNPRHKITKRGQNVTFRCDPISEHNRLYWYRQTLGQGPEFLTYFQNEAQLEKSRLLSDRFSAERPKGSFSTLEIQRTEQGDSAMYLCASSQDRGRGGETQYFGPGTRLLVL.

The chain links TRBV28 to TRBJ1-5, with TRBD1 matching 7 bases. CDR3 length: 16 amino acids. The junction had 10 bases not matched to a gene; V was cut back by 6 bases and J by 2 bases. Germline-derived CDR1 and CDR2 are MDHEN and SYDVKM. The CDR3 nucleotides are TGTGCCAGCAGAACCAGAGACAGGGCGGGCAATCAGCCCCAGCATTTT. Its protein product is CASRTRDRAGNQPQHF.

The chain couples TRBV6-1 to TRBJ2-7, with a weak D call TRBD1 (5 bases). The germline gives CDR1 MNHNS, CDR2 SASEGT. V dropped 3 bases and J dropped 2 bases, with 11 bases sitting between them. This CDR3 comprises 14 residues. Written as DNA, the CDR3 is TGTGCCAGCAGTGATAATACAGGCACCTACGAGCAGTACTTC. It is translated as CASSDNTGTYEQYF.

The chain links TRBV4-2 to TRBJ2-1; 12 positions match TRBD2. V lost 3 bases and J lost 7; bases outside the gene matches: 4. CDR1 and CDR2 from the germline V gene are LGHNA and YNFKEQ. This CDR3 has 15 residues. The CDR3 bases are TGTGCCAGCAGCCATCTAGCGGGGGGGCTGAATGAGCAGTTCTTC. It specifies CASSHLAGGLNEQFF.